A selection of T cell receptor beta chains follows, all from one sample in a study of blood T cell repertoires in COVID-19. Profiled with immunoSEQ multiplex PCR; TCRdb holds only in-frame clones, not every one. The sample shows about 94,000 clones, roughly 84% of them seen only once. The specimen was peripheral blood. These receptors all stem from a woman older than 75 with acute or convalescent COVID-19. CDR3s include the opening cysteine and the closing phenylalanine or tryptophan. The D gene is left open where the match is weak. Clone size appears in some rows only: once, few, many, or a class for an expanded clone.

>-|TRBJ1-1|TRBV2|-
CASSPWGLTEAFF
TGTGCCAGCAGTCCATGGGGGCTCACTGAAGCTTTCTTT
>-|TRBJ1-5|TRBV19|-
CASSIVGDSNQPQHF
TGTGCCAGTAGTATAGTAGGGGATAGCAATCAGCCCCAGCATTTT
>-|TRBJ1-1|TRBV2|-
CASSVEQLNTEAFF
TGTGCCAGCAGCGTAGAGCAACTGAACACTGAAGCTTTCTTT
>-|TRBJ2-1|TRBV3-1/TRBV3-2|TRBD2
CASSQGQGTSQFF
TGTGCCAGCAGCCAAGGCCAGGGGACTAGTCAGTTCTTC
>-|TRBJ1-2|TRBV30|TRBD1
CAWSGDRGDGYTF
TGTGCCTGGTCTGGGGACAGGGGAGATGGCTACACCTTC
>-|TRBJ2-7|TRBV9|-
CASSVGLAESAGYEQYF
TGTGCCAGCAGCGTAGGTCTAGCTGAATCTGCGGGATACGAGCAGTACTTC
>-|TRBJ2-7|TRBV5-6|TRBD2
CASSRDEGLPYEQYF
TGTGCCAGCAGTAGGGATGAGGGACTACCCTACGAGCAGTACTTC
>-|TRBJ1-1|TRBV21-1|-
CASSKFSNAPLNTEAFF
TGTGCCAGCAGCAAATTTTCTAACGCCCCGTTAAACACTGAAGCTTTCTTT
>-|TRBJ1-4|TRBV7-2|TRBD1
CASSSADRGYEKLFF
TGTGCCAGCAGCTCCGCGGACAGGGGGTATGAAAAACTGTTTTTT
>-|TRBJ1-2|TRBV19|-
CASRSQGSNYGYTF
TGTGCCAGTAGATCGCAGGGATCTAACTATGGCTACACCTTC
>-|TRBJ1-5|TRBV7-2|-
CASSLNIVQPQHF
TGTGCCAGCAGCTTAAACATCGTGCAGCCCCAGCATTTT
>-|TRBJ1-5|TRBV6-1|TRBD1
CASREQGTGFNQPQHF
TGTGCCAGCAGGGAACAGGGGACAGGGTTCAATCAGCCCCAGCATTTT
>-|TRBJ2-3|TRBV12-3/TRBV12-4|-
CASIRREGAQYF
TGTGCCAGCATTCGGCGGGAAGGGGCACAGTATTTT
>-|TRBJ1-6|TRBV14|TRBD1
CASGGQYNSPLHF
TGTGCCAGCGGGGGACAGTATAATTCACCCCTCCACTTT
>-|TRBJ2-7|TRBV3-1/TRBV3-2|-
CASSQDCRGGWYEQYF
TGTGCCAGCAGCCAAGATTGTCGCGGGGGCTGGTACGAGCAGTACTTC
>-|TRBJ2-1|TRBV18|TRBD1
CASSPPRDRGRYDEQFF
TGTGCCAGCTCACCCCCCAGGGACAGGGGGCGATATGATGAGCAGTTCTTC
>-|TRBJ1-2|TRBV18|-
CASSPGGEFGYTF
TGTGCCAGCTCACCAGGGGGCGAATTTGGCTACACCTTC
>-|TRBJ2-1|TRBV9|-
CASSVANNEQFF
TGTGCCAGCAGCGTAGCTAACAATGAGCAGTTCTTC
>once|TRBJ1-3|TRBV7-2|-
CASSLGTFGNTIYF
TGTGCCAGCAGCTTAGGGACATTTGGAAACACCATATATTTT
>-|TRBJ1-3|TRBV7-9|TRBD1
CASSLIGTGSGNTIYF
TGTGCCAGCAGCTTAATCGGGACAGGGTCTGGAAACACCATATATTTT
>-|TRBJ1-4|TRBV5-4|TRBD1
CASSSGTGATNEKLFF
TGTGCCAGCAGCTCCGGGACAGGGGCAACTAATGAAAAACTGTTTTTT
>-|TRBJ1-6|TRBV7-2|-
CASSLGQVENSPLHF
TGTGCCAGCAGCTTAGGCCAGGTTGAGAATTCACCCCTCCACTTT
>-|TRBJ2-7|TRBV5-1|-
CASSLNTYEQYF
TGCGCCAGCAGCTTGAATACCTACGAGCAGTACTTC
>-|TRBJ1-1|TRBV25-1|TRBD1
CASGARQGTEAFF
TGTGCCAGCGGGGCCCGACAGGGCACTGAAGCTTTCTTT
>once|TRBJ1-1|TRBV20-1|-
CSARGEAEAFF
TGCAGTGCTAGAGGGGAGGCTGAAGCTTTCTTT
>-|TRBJ1-4|TRBV4-3|-
CASSRQDATNEKLFF
TGCGCCAGCAGCCGCCAGGATGCAACTAATGAAAAACTGTTTTTT
>-|TRBJ1-2|TRBV6-5|TRBD1
CASSYSGGSYGYTF
TGTGCCAGCAGTTACTCAGGGGGCTCCTATGGCTACACCTTC
>few|TRBJ1-3|TRBV2|-
CASRATGYGNTIYF
TGTGCCAGCAGAGCCACAGGGTATGGAAACACCATATATTTT
>few|TRBJ2-3|TRBV11-3|TRBD2
CASSIGLAGGADTQYF
TGTGCCAGCAGCATCGGACTAGCGGGAGGAGCAGATACGCAGTATTTT
>-|TRBJ1-1|TRBV27|-
CASSAQTGGNTEAFF
TGTGCCAGCAGTGCGCAGACAGGAGGGAACACTGAAGCTTTCTTT
>-|TRBJ2-7|TRBV11-2|TRBD1
CASSPHPAGTGVNEQYF
TGTGCCAGCAGCCCCCACCCCGCCGGGACAGGGGTTAACGAGCAGTACTTC
>-|TRBJ2-3|TRBV11-3|TRBD2
CASSLRGGTDTQYF
TGTGCCAGCAGCTTACGGGGGGGCACAGATACGCAGTATTTT
>-|TRBJ1-2|TRBV7-2|-
CASGGESNYGYTF
TGTGCCAGCGGGGGGGAAAGTAACTATGGCTACACCTTC
>once|TRBJ2-7|TRBV30|TRBD1
CAWAGQGVLGQYF
TGTGCCTGGGCGGGACAGGGTGTTCTCGGGCAGTACTTC
>once|TRBJ1-4|TRBV18|TRBD1
CASSPSQGAGEKLFF
TGTGCCAGCTCACCATCACAGGGGGCGGGTGAAAAACTGTTTTTT
>-|TRBJ1-2|TRBV10-3|-
CAISSQGLLGADGYTF
TGTGCCATCAGTTCTCAGGGGCTACTGGGGGCAGATGGCTACACCTTC
>-|TRBJ1-5|TRBV19|-
CASSSPGVFQPQHF
TGTGCCAGTAGTTCACCAGGTGTATTTCAGCCCCAGCATTTT
>-|TRBJ1-2|TRBV5-4|-
CASSLEAEYGYTF
TGTGCCAGCAGCTTGGAGGCGGAGTATGGCTACACCTTC
>-|TRBJ1-1|TRBV7-8|-
CASSFRQNTEAFF
TGTGCCAGCAGCTTCAGGCAGAACACTGAAGCTTTCTTT
>-|TRBJ1-5|TRBV6-1|-
CASSESQGPQPQHF
TGTGCCAGCAGTGAAAGTCAGGGTCCTCAGCCCCAGCATTTT
>-|TRBJ2-3|TRBV5-4|TRBD2
CASSYLPSGGAADTQYF
TGTGCCAGCAGTTACCTGCCAAGCGGGGGGGCGGCAGATACGCAGTATTTT
>-|TRBJ1-1|TRBV7-9|-
CASSLAFRGKAGTEAFF
TGTGCCAGCAGCTTAGCTTTTAGGGGAAAGGCAGGGACTGAAGCTTTCTTT
>-|TRBJ1-2|TRBV7-9|-
CASTLAPLNYGYTF
TGTGCCAGCACCCTGGCACCCCTTAACTATGGCTACACCTTC
>-|TRBJ2-5|TRBV30|TRBD2
CAWSGLAGETQYF
TGTGCCTGGAGTGGACTAGCGGGGGAGACCCAGTACTTC
>-|TRBJ1-2|TRBV19|TRBD1
CASSIGQGAYYGYTF
TGTGCCAGTAGTATAGGACAGGGGGCCTACTATGGCTACACCTTC
>-|TRBJ1-4|TRBV6-5|-
CASSYSRPGVEKLFF
TGTGCCAGCAGTTACTCGAGGCCAGGGGTTGAAAAACTGTTTTTT